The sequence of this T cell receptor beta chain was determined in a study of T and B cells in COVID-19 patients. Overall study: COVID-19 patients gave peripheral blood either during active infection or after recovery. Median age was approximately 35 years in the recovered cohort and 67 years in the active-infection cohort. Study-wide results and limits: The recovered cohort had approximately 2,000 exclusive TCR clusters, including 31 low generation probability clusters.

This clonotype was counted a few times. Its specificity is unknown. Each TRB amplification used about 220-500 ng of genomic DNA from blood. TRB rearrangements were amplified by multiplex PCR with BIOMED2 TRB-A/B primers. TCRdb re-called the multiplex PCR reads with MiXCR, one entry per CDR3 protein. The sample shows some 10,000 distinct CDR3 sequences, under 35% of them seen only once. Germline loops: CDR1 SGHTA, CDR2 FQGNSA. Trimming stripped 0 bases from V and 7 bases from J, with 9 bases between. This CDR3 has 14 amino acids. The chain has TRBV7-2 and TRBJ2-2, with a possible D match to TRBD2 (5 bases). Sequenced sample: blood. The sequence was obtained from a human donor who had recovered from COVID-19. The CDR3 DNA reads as TGTGCCAGCAGCTTAGCCGGGGTCGGCGGGGAGCTGTTTTTT. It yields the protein CASSLAGVGGELFF.